This TCR beta chain was identified during a study of T-cell memory formation after mild COVID-19. Study-level information: TCR clusters mostly belonged to single donors.

This CDR3 region has 15 residues. V trimming: 5 bases; J trimming: 6 bases; junction bases outside the gene matches: 12. CDR1 and CDR2 from the germline V gene are SGHAT and FQNNGV. TCRdb analysed the 5' RACE reads with MiXCR anew, one entry per CDR3 protein. This sample yields 40,000 to 60,000 distinct CDR3 sequences, of which approximately 9% are seen a single time; approximately 10% belongs to the top ten. General observations from the study: The study detected some responding clones in pre-infection memory, suggesting cross-reactive memory joined. The main location of contracting CD4+ clones was CM and EM, and that of contracting CD8+ clones was EMRA. The study found balanced CD4/CD8 in clones contracting day 15 to 85 and a CD4+ lean in later expanders.

This clonotype was recorded a few times. The target antigen is unknown. This receptor was taken from an adult woman who had mild COVID-19 (a few samples of this study predate the infection). Cell type and time point are not known. The chain links TRBV11-2 to TRBJ1-2; 7 nucleotides match TRBD1. Sequencing was carried out using PBMCs or a T cell subset sorted from them (not recorded which). The CDR3 loop is CASSDLRTGPNGYTF. The CDR3 nucleotides are TGTGCCAGCAGCGACCTAAGGACAGGCCCCAATGGCTACACCTTC.